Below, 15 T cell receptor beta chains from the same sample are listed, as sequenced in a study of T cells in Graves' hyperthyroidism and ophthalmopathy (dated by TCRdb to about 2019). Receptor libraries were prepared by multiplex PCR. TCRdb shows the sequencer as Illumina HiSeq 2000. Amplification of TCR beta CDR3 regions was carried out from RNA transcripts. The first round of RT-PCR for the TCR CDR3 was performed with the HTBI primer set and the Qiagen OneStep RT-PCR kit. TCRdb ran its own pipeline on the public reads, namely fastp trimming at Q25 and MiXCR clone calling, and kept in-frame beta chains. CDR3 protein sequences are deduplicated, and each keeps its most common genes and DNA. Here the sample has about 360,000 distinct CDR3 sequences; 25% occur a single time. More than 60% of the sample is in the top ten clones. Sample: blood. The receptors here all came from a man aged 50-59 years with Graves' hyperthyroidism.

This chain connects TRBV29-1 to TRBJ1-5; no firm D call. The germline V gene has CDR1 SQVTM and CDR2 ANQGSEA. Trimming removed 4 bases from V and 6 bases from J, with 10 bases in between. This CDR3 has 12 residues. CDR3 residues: CSVGEGSQPQHF. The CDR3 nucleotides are TGCAGCGTTGGAGAAGGGAGTCAGCCCCAGCATTTT.

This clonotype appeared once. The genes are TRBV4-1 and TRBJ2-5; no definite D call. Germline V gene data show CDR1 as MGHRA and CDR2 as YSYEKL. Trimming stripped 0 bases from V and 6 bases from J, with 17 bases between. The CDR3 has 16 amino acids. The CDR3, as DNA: TGCGCCAGCAGCCAAGACTCTTGGGCCGAGAGGAAGACCCAGTACTTC. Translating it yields CASSQDSWAERKTQYF.

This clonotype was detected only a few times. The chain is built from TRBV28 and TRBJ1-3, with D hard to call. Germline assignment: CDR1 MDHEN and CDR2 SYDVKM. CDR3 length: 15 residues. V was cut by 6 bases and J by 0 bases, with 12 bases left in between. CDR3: CASRNAGFSGNTIYF. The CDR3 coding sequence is TGTGCCAGCAGAAATGCAGGTTTCTCTGGAAACACCATATATTTT.

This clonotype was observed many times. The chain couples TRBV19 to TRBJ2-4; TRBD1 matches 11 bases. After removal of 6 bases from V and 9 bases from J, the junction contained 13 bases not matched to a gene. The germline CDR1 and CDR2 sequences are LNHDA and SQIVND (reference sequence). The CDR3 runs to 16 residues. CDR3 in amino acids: CASRDRTGGNQPIQYF. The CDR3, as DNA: TGTGCCAGTAGGGACCGGACAGGGGGCAATCAGCCCATTCAGTACTTC.

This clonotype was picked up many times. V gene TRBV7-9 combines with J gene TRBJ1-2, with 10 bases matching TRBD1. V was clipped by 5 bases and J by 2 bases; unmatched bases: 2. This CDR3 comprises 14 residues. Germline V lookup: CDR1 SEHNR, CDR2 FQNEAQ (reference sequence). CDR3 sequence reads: CASSQGQGNYGYTF. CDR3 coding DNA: TGTGCCAGCAGCCAGGGACAGGGGAACTATGGCTACACCTTC.

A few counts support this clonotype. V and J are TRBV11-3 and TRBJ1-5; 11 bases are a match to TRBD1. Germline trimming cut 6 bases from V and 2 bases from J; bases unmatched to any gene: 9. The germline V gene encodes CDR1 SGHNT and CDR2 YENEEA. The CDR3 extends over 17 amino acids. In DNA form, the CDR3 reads TGTGCCAGCAGGAGGGGGGACAGGGGGGGTCGCAATCAGCCCCAGCATTTT. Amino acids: CASRRGDRGGRNQPQHF.

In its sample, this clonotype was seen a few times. CDR3 sequence reads: CASSDRTGGETQYF. For the CDR3, the DNA is TGTGCCAGCAGTGATAGGACAGGGGGTGAGACCCAGTACTTC. The V and J genes are TRBV2 and TRBJ2-5; 10 bases align to TRBD1. Germline-derived CDR1 and CDR2 are SNHLY and FYNNEI. V lost 3 bases to trimming and J lost 5 bases; unmatched junction nucleotides: 3. There are 14 residues in the CDR3.

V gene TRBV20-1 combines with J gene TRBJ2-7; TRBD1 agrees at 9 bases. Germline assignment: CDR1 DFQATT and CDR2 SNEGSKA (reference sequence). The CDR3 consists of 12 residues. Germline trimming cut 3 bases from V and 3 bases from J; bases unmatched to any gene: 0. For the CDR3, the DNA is TGCAGTGCTAGGACAGGGGGCTACGAGCAGTACTTC. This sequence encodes CSARTGGYEQYF.

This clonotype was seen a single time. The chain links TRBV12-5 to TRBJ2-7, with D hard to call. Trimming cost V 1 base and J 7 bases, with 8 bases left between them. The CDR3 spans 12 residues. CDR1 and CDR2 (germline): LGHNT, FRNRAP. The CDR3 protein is CASGLDTREQYF. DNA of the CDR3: TGTGCTAGTGGTTTGGATACGAGGGAGCAGTACTTC.

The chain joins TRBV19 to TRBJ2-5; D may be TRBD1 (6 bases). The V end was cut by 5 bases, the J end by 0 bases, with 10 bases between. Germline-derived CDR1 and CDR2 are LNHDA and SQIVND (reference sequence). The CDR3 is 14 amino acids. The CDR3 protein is CASSGDRNQETQYF. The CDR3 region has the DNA TGTGCCAGTAGTGGAGACAGGAACCAAGAGACCCAGTACTTC.

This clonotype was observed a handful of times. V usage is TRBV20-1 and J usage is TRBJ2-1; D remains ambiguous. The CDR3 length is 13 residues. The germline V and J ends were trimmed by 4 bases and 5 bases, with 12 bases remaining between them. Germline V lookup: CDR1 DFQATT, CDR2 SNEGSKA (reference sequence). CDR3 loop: CSATKTTNNEQFF. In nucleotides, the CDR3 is TGCAGTGCTACTAAGACAACCAACAATGAGCAGTTCTTC.

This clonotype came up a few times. The CDR3 DNA reads as TGTGCCAGCAGCTTAGCGCCCACCGCCACAGATACGCAGTATTTT. Amino acids: CASSLAPTATDTQYF. The rearrangement links TRBV7-6 to TRBJ2-3; unclear D gene. Trimming removed 0 bases at V and 2 bases at J, with 9 bases between. Germline CDR1 SGHVS, CDR2 FNYEAQ. The CDR3 is 15 amino acids.

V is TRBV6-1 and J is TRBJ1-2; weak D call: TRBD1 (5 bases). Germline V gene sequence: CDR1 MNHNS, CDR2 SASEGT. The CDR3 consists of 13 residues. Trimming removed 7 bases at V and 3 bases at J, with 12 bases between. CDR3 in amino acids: CASTLGDYYGYTF. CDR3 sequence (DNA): TGTGCCAGCACCCTCGGGGACTACTATGGCTACACCTTC.

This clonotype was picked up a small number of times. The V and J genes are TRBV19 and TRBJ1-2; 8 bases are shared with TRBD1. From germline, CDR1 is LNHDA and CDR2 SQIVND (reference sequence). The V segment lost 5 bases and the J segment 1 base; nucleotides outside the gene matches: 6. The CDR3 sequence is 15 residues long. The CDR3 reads CASSSGTGNNYGYTF. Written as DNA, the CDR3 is TGTGCCAGTAGTTCCGGGACAGGAAATAACTATGGCTACACCTTC. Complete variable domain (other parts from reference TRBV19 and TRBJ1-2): DGGITQSPKYLFRKEGQNVTLSCEQNLNHDAMYWYRQDPGQGLRLIYYSQIVNDFQKGDIAEGYSVSREKKESFPLTVTSAQKNPTAFYLCASSSGTGNNYGYTFGSGTRLTVV.

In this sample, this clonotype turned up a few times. CDR3 sequence reads: CAWSGGSSSGNTIYF. As DNA, the CDR3 is TGTGCCTGGAGTGGGGGTTCGAGCTCTGGAAACACCATATATTTT. This chain joins TRBV30 and TRBJ1-3; no clear D gene. Germline CDR1 reads GTSNPN; CDR2 reads SVGIG (reference sequence). V was clipped by 1 base and J by 0 bases, with 10 bases between them. The CDR3 length is 15 residues.